This T cell receptor beta chain originates from a study of cytomegalovirus exposure and HLA in healthy donors. The PCR employed 60 Vbeta primers together with 13 Jbeta primers. Assay: immunoSEQ multiplex PCR; the TCRdb copy retains only in-frame clones and omits some. This sample has 130,000 or so clones, with just under 75% found just once. This CDR3 is 15 amino acids long. Germline values: CDR1 SGHDN, CDR2 FVKESK. Trimming removed 0 bases from V and 2 bases from J, with 8 bases in between. Specimen: PBMCs. V is TRBV14 and J is TRBJ1-3, with unresolved D. The source of this sequence is a man aged 35 to 55 in good health and CMV-seropositive. The CDR3 reads CASSQEVVTGNTIYF. CDR3 in DNA: TGTGCCAGCAGCCAAGAGGTAGTGACTGGAAACACCATATATTTT. Complete variable domain (other parts from reference TRBV14 and TRBJ1-3): EAGVTQFPSHSVIEKGQTVTLRCDPISGHDNLYWYRRVMGKEIKFLLHFVKESKQDESGMPNNRFLAERTGGTYSTLKVQPAELEDSGVYFCASSQEVVTGNTIYFGEGSWLTVV.